The 20 T cell receptor beta chains listed next were all sequenced from one sample in a study of control samples from healthy donors and cancer patients. Only in-frame clones appear in the TCRdb table, and some are missing; sequencing was by immunoSEQ multiplex PCR. The profile shows 70,000 to 80,000 clones, roughly 90% of them singletons. Sequenced: PBMCs. The origin of the receptors is a woman between 55 and 75 years old with head and neck cancer.

The rearrangement links TRBV5-1 to TRBJ2-7, with D maybe TRBD2 (6 bases). V lost 0 bases and J 2 bases, leaving 9 bases between the germline ends. Germline CDR1 reads SGHRS; CDR2 reads YFSETQ. The CDR3 length is 14 residues. The chain's CDR3 is CASSLEEGPYEQYF. DNA for the CDR3: TGCGCCAGCAGCTTGGAGGAGGGCCCCTACGAGCAGTACTTC. The whole variable domain, filled in from reference TRBV5-1 and TRBJ2-7, reads KAGVTQTPRYLIKTRGQQVTLSCSPISGHRSVSWYQQTPGQGLQFLFEYFSETQRNKGNFPGRFSGRQFSNSRSEMNVSTLELGDSALYLCASSLEEGPYEQYFGPGTRLTVT.

The rearrangement joins TRBV19 to TRBJ1-3; 7 nucleotides align to TRBD1. The CDR3 totals 13 residues. Germline assignment: CDR1 LNHDA and CDR2 SQIVND (reference sequence). V gave up 8 bases and J gave up 0 bases; unmatched junction bases: 1. The CDR3 DNA is TGTGCCAGTGGGACAGTCTCTGGAAACACCATATATTTT. Its translation: CASGTVSGNTIYF.

This clone has a single count. This rearrangement joins TRBV6-1 to TRBJ1-5; unclear D gene. CDR1 MNHNS and CDR2 SASEGT come from the germline V gene. V lost 2 bases, J lost 7 bases, and 9 bases lay in between. This CDR3 has 13 amino acids. The CDR3 sequence: CASSEHQGQPQHF. In DNA form, the CDR3 reads TGTGCCAGCAGTGAACACCAAGGCCAGCCCCAGCATTTT.

CDR3 sequence: CASNQLTTYEQYF. The CDR3 coding sequence is TGTGCCAGCAACCAATTGACCACCTACGAGCAGTACTTC. The chain combines TRBV28 with TRBJ2-7; no clear D gene. The CDR3 runs 13 residues. V was clipped by 7 bases and J by 2 bases, with 12 bases between them. Per germline, CDR1 MDHEN and CDR2 SYDVKM.

This rearrangement joins TRBV27 to TRBJ1-2, with 9 bases lining up with TRBD1. This CDR3 is 13 amino acids long. Trimming removed 6 bases from V and 3 bases from J; junction bases left unmatched: 2. Germline V gives CDR1 MNHEY, CDR2 SMNVEV (reference sequence). CDR3 bases: TGTGCCAGCAGGAGACAGGGGGACTATGGCTACACCTTC. Protein sequence: CASRRQGDYGYTF.

The chain couples TRBV24-1 to TRBJ2-3; 9 nucleotides agree with TRBD1. This CDR3 has 15 residues. Germline CDR1 KGHDR, CDR2 SFDVKD. The J segment lost 4 bases and the V segment lost 3 bases, leaving 4 bases of the junction unmatched. The CDR3 sequence: CATSDRGTGSDTQYF. The CDR3 DNA reads TGTGCCACCAGTGATCGCGGGACAGGGTCAGATACGCAGTATTTT.

A single count supports this clone. This chain connects TRBV9 to TRBJ2-1; D might be TRBD2 (6 bases). Germline V gene lookup returns CDR1 SGDLS and CDR2 YYNGEE. This CDR3 contains 16 residues. Between the trimmed V and J ends, which lost 7 bases and 0 bases, there was a span of 17 bases. The CDR3 protein is CASSSWAGSSYNEQFF. CDR3 coding DNA: TGTGCCAGCTCTAGTTGGGCGGGAAGCTCCTACAATGAGCAGTTCTTC. Full variable domain (rest looked up from reference TRBV9 and TRBJ2-1): DSGVTQTPKHLITATGQRVTLRCSPRSGDLSVYWYQQSLDQGLQFLIQYYNGEERAKGNILERFSAQQFPDLHSELNLSSLELGDSALYFCASSSWAGSSYNEQFFGPGTRLTVL.

The chain employs TRBV9 and TRBJ2-7; D might be TRBD2 (5 bases). Trimming removed 4 bases at V and 3 bases at J, with 14 bases between. The CDR3 length is 14 residues. The germline V gene has CDR1 SGDLS and CDR2 YYNGEE. The CDR3 DNA is TGTGCCAGCAGCCCCCTGGGAGCCAACTACGAGCAGTACTTC. Amino acid sequence: CASSPLGANYEQYF.

The chain carries TRBV10-3 and TRBJ1-1; possible D gene TRBD1, 5 bases. In germline, CDR1 is ENHRY, CDR2 SYGVKD. V lost 3 bases to trimming and J lost 1 base, with 12 bases between them. The CDR3 length is 15 residues. The CDR3 region is CAISDSSGKNTEAFF. CDR3 bases: TGTGCCATCAGTGATTCGTCAGGGAAGAACACTGAAGCTTTCTTT.

The V and J genes are TRBV5-1 and TRBJ2-3; 12 positions match TRBD2. CDR3 length: 16 amino acids. After removal of 0 bases from V and 3 bases from J, the junction contained 2 bases not matched to a gene. The germline CDR1 and CDR2 sequences are SGHRS and YFSETQ. The CDR3 here is CASSLEGTSGTDTQYF. CDR3 DNA: TGCGCCAGCAGCTTGGAAGGGACTAGCGGGACAGATACGCAGTATTTT. Full variable domain (missing parts from reference TRBV5-1 and TRBJ2-3): KAGVTQTPRYLIKTRGQQVTLSCSPISGHRSVSWYQQTPGQGLQFLFEYFSETQRNKGNFPGRFSGRQFSNSRSEMNVSTLELGDSALYLCASSLEGTSGTDTQYFGPGTRLTVL.

The gene calls are TRBV23-1 and TRBJ2-7; no firm D call. TRBV23-1 is an ORF; its function is uncertain. V was trimmed by 6 bases and J by 3 bases, leaving 9 bases between them. The CDR3 runs to 12 residues. The CDR3: CASRPVFYEQYF. CDR3 bases: TGCGCCAGCAGACCCGTCTTCTACGAGCAGTACTTC.

V usage is TRBV19 and J usage is TRBJ1-1; D uncertain. Germline V gene sequence: CDR1 LNHDA, CDR2 SQIVND (reference sequence). The CDR3 is made up of 14 amino acids. V was shortened by 7 bases and J by 2 bases, with 14 bases between the two germline ends. CDR3 nucleotide sequence: TGTGCCAGTAAATTACAGATTGATAACACTGAAGCTTTCTTT. This encodes CASKLQIDNTEAFF.

J is TRBJ2-7 and V is TRBV28; tentative D call: TRBD2 (5 bases). CDR1 and CDR2 (germline): MDHEN, SYDVKM. V lost 8 bases and J lost 6, with 14 bases in between. This CDR3 spans 12 amino acids. The CDR3 is CASGMSAGEQYF. The CDR3 nucleotides read TGTGCCAGCGGGATGTCCGCGGGCGAGCAGTACTTC. Full variable domain (rest looked up from reference TRBV28 and TRBJ2-7): DVKVTQSSRYLVKRTGEKVFLECVQDMDHENMFWYRQDPGLGLRLIYFSYDVKMKEKGDIPEGYSVSREKKERFSLILESASTNQTSMYLCASGMSAGEQYFGPGTRLTVT.

This sequence joins TRBV12-3 or TRBV12-4 and TRBJ1-2; the match to TRBD1 covers 7 bases. With 3 bases clipped from V and 7 bases from J, the junction kept 5 bases outside the gene matches. The CDR3 sequence is 13 residues long. CDR3 region: CASSFRQGGGYTF. The CDR3 DNA reads TGTGCCAGCAGTTTTCGACAGGGAGGTGGCTACACCTTC.

The V gene is TRBV7-9, the J gene TRBJ2-1; no clear D. This CDR3 contains 12 residues. With 4 bases removed from V and 9 bases from J, the gap between germline ends came to 10 bases. Germline V gene data show CDR1 as SEHNR and CDR2 as FQNEAQ (reference sequence). This chain's CDR3 is CASSSVGAEQFF. CDR3 nucleotides: TGTGCCAGCAGCTCGGTAGGTGCTGAGCAGTTCTTC. Supplemented by reference TRBV7-9 and TRBJ2-1, the full variable domain reads DTGVSQNPRHKITKRGQNVTFRCDPISEHNRLYWYRQTLGQGPEFLTYFQNEAQLEKSRLLSDRFSAERPKGSFSTLEIQRTEQGDSAMYLCASSSVGAEQFFGPGTRLTVL.

The rearrangement uses TRBV28 and TRBJ1-1, with 9 bases that match TRBD1. The CDR3 contains 14 residues. Germline V gene sequence: CDR1 MDHEN, CDR2 SYDVKM. Trimming took 7 bases from V and 3 from J; bases not matched to a gene: 6. The CDR3 here is CASIPTGGHTEAFF. DNA for the CDR3: TGTGCCAGCATTCCGACAGGGGGTCACACTGAAGCTTTCTTT.

This clone was found a few times. The chain links TRBV30 to TRBJ1-6; possibly TRBD1 for D (6 bases). The germline V gene encodes CDR1 GTSNPN and CDR2 SVGIG (reference sequence). V lost 3 bases, J lost 10 bases, and 19 bases lay in between. The CDR3 extends over 15 amino acids. CDR3: CAWRSLTGKRSPLHF. CDR3 nucleotide sequence: TGTGCCTGGAGGAGCCTAACAGGGAAACGGTCACCCCTCCACTTT.

This clone occurred once. V and J are TRBV6-5 and TRBJ2-7, with 14 positions matching TRBD2. This CDR3 has 15 residues. Per the germline V gene, CDR1 is MNHEY and CDR2 is SVGAGI. Trimming removed 2 bases from V and 5 bases from J; junction bases left unmatched: 2. The CDR3: CASSYGGLAGDEQYF. The CDR3, as DNA: TGTGCCAGCAGTTACGGGGGACTAGCGGGAGACGAGCAGTACTTC.

The gene calls are TRBV18 and TRBJ2-7; no firm D call. CDR1 and CDR2 from the germline V gene are KGHSH and LQKENI. V was cut by 1 base and J by 3 bases, with 7 bases left in between. The CDR3 is made up of 13 amino acids. CDR3 loop: CASSPLSSYEQYF. Here the CDR3 DNA reads TGTGCCAGCTCACCACTTTCCAGCTACGAGCAGTACTTC.

CDR3 DNA sequence: TGTGCCAGCAGCCAAGGTAGAAGTAATTCACCCCTCCACTTT. Amino acid sequence: CASSQGRSNSPLHF. The chain combines TRBV3-1 (or the pseudogene TRBV3-2) with TRBJ1-6; D is unclear. Germline CDR1 is LGHDT and CDR2 is YNNKEL (reference sequence). V lost 1 base to trimming and J lost 6 bases, with 7 bases between them. This CDR3 is built from 14 residues.